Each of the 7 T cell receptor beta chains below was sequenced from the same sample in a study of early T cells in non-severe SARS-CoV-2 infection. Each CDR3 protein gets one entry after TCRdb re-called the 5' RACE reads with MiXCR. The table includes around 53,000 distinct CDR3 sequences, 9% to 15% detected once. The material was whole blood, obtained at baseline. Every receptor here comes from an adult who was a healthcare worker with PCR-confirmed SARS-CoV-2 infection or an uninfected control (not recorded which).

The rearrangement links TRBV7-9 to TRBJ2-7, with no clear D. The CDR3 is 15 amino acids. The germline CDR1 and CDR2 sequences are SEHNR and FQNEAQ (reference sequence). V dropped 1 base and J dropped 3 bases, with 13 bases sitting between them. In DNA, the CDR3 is TGTGCCAGCAGCTTAGGGGGTTTTAACCTCTACGAGCAGTACTTC. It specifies CASSLGGFNLYEQYF.

The CDR3 region is CASSFDPSQGGEQYF. CDR3 in DNA: TGTGCCAGCAGCTTCGACCCCTCGCAAGGAGGCGAGCAGTACTTC. This sequence joins TRBV7-6 and TRBJ2-7; a weak D match, TRBD2 (5 bases). Germline CDR1 is SGHVS and CDR2 is FNYEAQ. V was cut by 3 bases and J by 6 bases, with 18 bases left in between. This CDR3 has 15 amino acids.

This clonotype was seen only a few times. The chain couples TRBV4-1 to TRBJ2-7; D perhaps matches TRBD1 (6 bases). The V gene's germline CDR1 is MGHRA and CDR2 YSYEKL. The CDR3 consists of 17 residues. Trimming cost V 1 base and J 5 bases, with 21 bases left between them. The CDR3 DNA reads TGCGCCAGCAGCCAAGTTGTAGTAGCGACAGGAGGACACGAGCAGTACTTC. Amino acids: CASSQVVVATGGHEQYF.

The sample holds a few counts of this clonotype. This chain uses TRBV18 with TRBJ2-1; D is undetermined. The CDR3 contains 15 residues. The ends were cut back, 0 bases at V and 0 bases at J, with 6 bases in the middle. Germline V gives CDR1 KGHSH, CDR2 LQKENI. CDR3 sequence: CASSPPVSSYNEQFF. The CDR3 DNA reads TGTGCCAGCTCACCACCGGTAAGCTCCTACAATGAGCAGTTCTTC.

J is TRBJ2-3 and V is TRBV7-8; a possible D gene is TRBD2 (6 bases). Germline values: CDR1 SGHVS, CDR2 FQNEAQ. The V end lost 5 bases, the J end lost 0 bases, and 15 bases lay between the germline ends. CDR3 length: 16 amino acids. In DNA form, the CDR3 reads TGTGCCAGCAGCATCTCGAGCGGGCCCAGCACAGATACGCAGTATTTT. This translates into CASSISSGPSTDTQYF.

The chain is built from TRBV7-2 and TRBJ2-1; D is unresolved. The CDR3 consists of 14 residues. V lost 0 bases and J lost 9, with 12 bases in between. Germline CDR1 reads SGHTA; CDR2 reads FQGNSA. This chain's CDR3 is CASSLALPSVEQFF. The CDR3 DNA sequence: TGTGCCAGCAGCTTAGCGCTTCCTAGTGTTGAGCAGTTCTTC.

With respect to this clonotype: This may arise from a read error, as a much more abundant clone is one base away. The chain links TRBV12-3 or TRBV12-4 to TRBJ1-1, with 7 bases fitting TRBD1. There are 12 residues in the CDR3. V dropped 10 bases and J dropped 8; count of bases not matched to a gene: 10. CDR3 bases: TGTGCCAACAGGGGCCAGCCCGCCGAAGCTTTCTTT. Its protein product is CANRGQPAEAFF.